This T cell receptor (beta chain) appears in the sequencing data of a study of patients and donors after allogeneic stem cell transplantation. TCRdb re-derived calls from the RT-PCR reads in MiXCR, one entry per CDR3 protein. The sample has 100,000 to 120,000 distinct CDR3 sequences; around 33% are singletons. CDR1 is SQVTM, CDR2 ANQGSEA, per germline. V dropped 7 bases and J dropped 0 bases, with 16 bases sitting between them. This CDR3 is 15 amino acids long. The specimen sequenced was blood, either unsorted or a sorted T cell fraction (not recorded which). The sequence was collected from a human donor who was either an allogeneic HSCT recipient or a stem cell or donor lymphocyte infusion donor (not recorded which). It is not recorded whose cells these are; they may come from a transplant donor. The chain joins TRBV29-1 to TRBJ2-1; D is possibly TRBD1 or TRBD2 (5 bases each). CDR3 coding DNA: TGCAGCGCCCAAAGGGGAACTAGCTCCTACAATGAGCAGTTCTTC. Translating it yields CSAQRGTSSYNEQFF.